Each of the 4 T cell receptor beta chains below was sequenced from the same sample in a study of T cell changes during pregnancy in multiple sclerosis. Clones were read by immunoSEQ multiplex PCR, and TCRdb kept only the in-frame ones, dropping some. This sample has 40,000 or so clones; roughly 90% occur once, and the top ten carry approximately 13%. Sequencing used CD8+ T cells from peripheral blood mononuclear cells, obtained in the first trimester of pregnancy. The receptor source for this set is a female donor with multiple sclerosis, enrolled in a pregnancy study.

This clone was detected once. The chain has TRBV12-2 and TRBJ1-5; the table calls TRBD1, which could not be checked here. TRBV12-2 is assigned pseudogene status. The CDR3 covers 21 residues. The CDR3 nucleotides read TGTGCAAGTCGCTTAGGCGTACGGACAGGGGGCCCCGAGGCCCACAATCAGCCCCAGCATTTT. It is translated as CASRLGVRTGGPEAHNQPQHF.

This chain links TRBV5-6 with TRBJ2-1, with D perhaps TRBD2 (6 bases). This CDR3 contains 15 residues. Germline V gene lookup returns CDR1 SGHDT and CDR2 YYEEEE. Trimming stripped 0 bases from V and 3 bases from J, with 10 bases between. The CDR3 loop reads CASSLGLGGYNEQFF. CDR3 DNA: TGTGCCAGCAGCTTGGGACTGGGGGGCTACAATGAGCAGTTCTTC.

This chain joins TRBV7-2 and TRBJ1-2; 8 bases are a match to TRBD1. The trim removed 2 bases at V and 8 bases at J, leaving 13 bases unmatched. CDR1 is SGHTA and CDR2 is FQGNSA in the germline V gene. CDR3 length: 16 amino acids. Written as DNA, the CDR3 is TGTGCCAGCAGCTTACAGGACAGGGTTACGCCTTGGGGCTACACCTTC. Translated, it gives CASSLQDRVTPWGYTF. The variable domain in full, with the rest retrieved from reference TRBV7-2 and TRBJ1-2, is GAGVSQSPSNKVTEKGKDVELRCDPISGHTALYWYRQSLGQGLEFLIYFQGNSAPDKSGLPSDRFSAERTGGSVSTLTIQRTQQEDSAVYLCASSLQDRVTPWGYTFGSGTRLTVV.

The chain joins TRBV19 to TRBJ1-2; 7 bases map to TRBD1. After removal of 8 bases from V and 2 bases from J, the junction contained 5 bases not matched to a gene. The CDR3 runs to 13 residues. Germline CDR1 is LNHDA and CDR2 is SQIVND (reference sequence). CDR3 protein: CASYGTVNYGYTF. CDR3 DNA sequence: TGTGCCAGTTACGGGACAGTCAACTATGGCTACACCTTC.